The 19 T cell receptor beta chains below come from one sample, sequenced in a study of graft-versus-host responses after intestinal transplantation. Method: immunoSEQ multiplex PCR; TCRdb's copy keeps in-frame clones and lacks some. This repertoire shows just under 100,000 clones, 90% found once; its top ten account for more than 15%. The source material was PBMCs, sampled roughly 68 weeks after intestinal transplant. The receptors stem from a human patient who received an intestinal transplant, so some T cells may come from the graft donor.

J is TRBJ2-2 and V is TRBV7-2; D call uncertain. Germline V gene sequence: CDR1 SGHTA, CDR2 FQGNSA. The CDR3 length is 14 residues. V dropped 7 bases and J dropped 6 bases, with 15 bases sitting between them. Written as DNA, the CDR3 is TGTGCCAGCACGAACGTGGGTGGGGCCGGGGAGCTGTTTTTT. Amino acid sequence: CASTNVGGAGELFF.

The DNA for the CDR3 is TGTGCCAGTAGTATATTGTGGGAGGAGGAGAACACTGAAGCTTTCTTT. Amino acid sequence: CASSILWEEENTEAFF. The V gene is TRBV19, the J gene TRBJ1-1; D gene uncertain. V lost 2 bases, J lost 1 base, and 14 bases lay in between. CDR1 and CDR2 (germline): LNHDA, SQIVND (reference sequence). This CDR3 is 16 amino acids long.

As for this clone: In the same sample, other DNA sequences code for this CDR3. The V gene is TRBV9, the J gene TRBJ2-7; possibly TRBD2 for D (6 bases). Germline V gene sequence: CDR1 SGDLS, CDR2 YYNGEE. The CDR3 is 14 amino acids. Deletions cut 0 bases from V and 2 bases from J, with 9 bases between. The CDR3 loop is CASSVAGGTYEQYF. The CDR3 nucleotides are TGTGCCAGCAGCGTAGCTGGGGGGACCTACGAGCAGTACTTC.

The chain couples TRBV6-5 to TRBJ1-1; D is possibly TRBD1 (5 bases). Germline CDR1 MNHEY, CDR2 SVGAGI. With 4 bases removed from V and 2 bases from J, the gap between germline ends came to 11 bases. This CDR3 is built from 14 residues. The CDR3 nucleotides read TGTGCCAGCAGTTTTCGGACAACCAACACTGAAGCTTTCTTT. Protein sequence: CASSFRTTNTEAFF.

The chain is built from TRBV7-2 and TRBJ2-2; D uncertain. The germline CDR1 and CDR2 sequences are SGHTA and FQGNSA. The CDR3 runs 14 residues. Trimming removed 2 bases at V and 1 base at J, with 5 bases between. This chain's CDR3 is CASSLFGNTGELFF. In nucleotides, the CDR3 is TGTGCCAGCAGCTTATTCGGGAACACCGGGGAGCTGTTTTTT. The whole variable domain, remainder taken from reference TRBV7-2 and TRBJ2-2, is GAGVSQSPSNKVTEKGKDVELRCDPISGHTALYWYRQSLGQGLEFLIYFQGNSAPDKSGLPSDRFSAERTGGSVSTLTIQRTQQEDSAVYLCASSLFGNTGELFFGEGSRLTVL.

V is TRBV6-5 and J is TRBJ1-6, with D possibly TRBD1 on 5 matching bases. The germline CDR1 and CDR2 sequences are MNHEY and SVGAGI. Trimming cost V 10 bases and J 8 bases, with 15 bases left between them. The CDR3 runs 13 residues. The CDR3 sequence: CATTPRGDSPLHF. The CDR3 DNA is TGTGCCACCACCCCTAGAGGGGATTCACCCCTCCACTTT.

The genes are TRBV9 and TRBJ2-5, with D perhaps matching TRBD1 or TRBD2 (5 bases each). With 4 bases removed from V and 2 bases from J, the gap between germline ends came to 9 bases. The length of the CDR3 is 13 residues. Germline CDR1 is SGDLS and CDR2 is YYNGEE. Here the CDR3 reads CASSPGGQETQYF. Here the CDR3 DNA reads TGTGCCAGCAGCCCTGGGGGACAAGAGACCCAGTACTTC.

Only a few counts were recorded for this clone. V usage is TRBV7-9 and J usage is TRBJ1-1; D is possibly TRBD1 (6 bases). V was pared by 5 bases and J by 11 bases, with 18 bases between. Germline V gene sequence: CDR1 SEHNR, CDR2 FQNEAQ (reference sequence). This CDR3 has 13 residues. CDR3 protein: CASSQGTGMKAFF. Here the CDR3 DNA reads TGTGCCAGCAGCCAGGGGACCGGGATGAAGGCTTTCTTT.

The chain has TRBV18 and TRBJ1-3; D remains ambiguous. The length of the CDR3 is 14 residues. V lost 8 bases to trimming and J lost 2 bases, with 13 bases between them. CDR1 and CDR2 from the germline V gene are KGHSH and LQKENI. The CDR3 nucleotides are TGTGCCAGCAGACCTCCTGAGGCTGGAAACACCATATATTTT. It yields the protein CASRPPEAGNTIYF.

The chain employs TRBV4-1 and TRBJ1-6; TRBD1 matches 9 bases. CDR3 length: 15 residues. V lost 3 bases to trimming and J lost 13 bases; unmatched junction nucleotides: 10. Per the germline V gene, CDR1 is MGHRA and CDR2 is YSYEKL. The CDR3 nucleotides read TGCGCCAGCAGCCAGCGGGACAGGGAGTCGGGTCCCCTCCACTTT. This translates into CASSQRDRESGPLHF.

This rearrangement joins TRBV19 to TRBJ1-5; D might be TRBD1 (5 bases). The V end was cut by 5 bases, the J end by 1 base, with 12 bases between. Germline V gene sequence: CDR1 LNHDA, CDR2 SQIVND (reference sequence). The CDR3 consists of 15 residues. The DNA of the CDR3 is TGTGCCAGTAGTCCCTCGGGACGGAGCAATCAGCCCCAGCATTTT. This codes for CASSPSGRSNQPQHF.

The sample holds a few counts of this clone. V gene TRBV4-1 combines with J gene TRBJ2-5; 8 bases agree with TRBD2. The ends lost 3 bases at V and 0 bases at J; junction bases unmatched: 3. Germline V gene data show CDR1 as MGHRA and CDR2 as YSYEKL. The CDR3 runs to 15 residues. The CDR3 DNA follows: TGCGCCAGCAGCCAGAGCGGGGGAGACCAAGAGACCCAGTACTTC. Its translation: CASSQSGGDQETQYF.

The chain carries TRBV5-1 and TRBJ2-3; the match to TRBD1 covers 7 bases. V lost 0 bases to trimming and J lost 3 bases; unmatched junction nucleotides: 10. Germline lookup yields CDR1 SGHRS and CDR2 YFSETQ. This CDR3 is built from 17 residues. CDR3 amino acids: CASSLAGFRGKTDTQYF. The CDR3 region has the DNA TGCGCCAGCAGCTTGGCCGGTTTCAGGGGGAAGACAGATACGCAGTATTTT.

The rearrangement joins TRBV25-1 to TRBJ1-1, with D unclear. V was cut by 0 bases and J by 4 bases, with 15 bases left in between. CDR1 and CDR2 from the germline V gene are MGHDK and SYGVNS. This CDR3 is built from 16 residues. CDR3 region: CASSEYSILTTTEAFF. The CDR3 bases are TGTGCCAGCAGTGAATACTCGATCCTCACGACCACTGAAGCTTTCTTT.

The J gene is TRBJ1-1, the V gene TRBV19, with unresolved D. Germline values: CDR1 LNHDA, CDR2 SQIVND (reference sequence). This CDR3 spans 14 amino acids. V lost 5 bases and J 5 bases, leaving 15 bases between the germline ends. In DNA, the CDR3 is TGTGCCAGTAGTCCTAGAGTCCGGAGGACTGAAGCTTTCTTT. Protein: CASSPRVRRTEAFF.

This sequence joins TRBV6-4 and TRBJ1-1; no clear D. Germline CDR1 reads MRHNA; CDR2 reads SNTAGT. V was trimmed by 5 bases and J by 1 base, leaving 11 bases between them. CDR3 length: 14 amino acids. The CDR3 sequence: CASSRPWTNTEAFF. CDR3 sequence (DNA): TGTGCCAGCAGTCGACCTTGGACGAACACTGAAGCTTTCTTT.

The chain combines TRBV4-1 with TRBJ2-5; maybe TRBD2 (7 bases). CDR1 and CDR2 (germline): MGHRA, YSYEKL. The V end lost 0 bases, the J end lost 2 bases, and 16 bases lay between the germline ends. There are 17 residues in the CDR3. CDR3 sequence reads: CASSQESSGGLQETQYF. The CDR3, as DNA: TGCGCCAGCAGCCAAGAAAGCTCGGGGGGCTTACAAGAGACCCAGTACTTC.

This clone was picked up a small number of times. This chain joins TRBV6-4 and TRBJ2-3; 11 positions match TRBD2. V gave up 4 bases and J gave up 2 bases; unmatched junction bases: 2. This CDR3 spans 15 amino acids. Germline assignment: CDR1 MRHNA and CDR2 SNTAGT. The CDR3, as DNA: TGTGCCAGCAGTGTTAGCGGGGGGGCCACAGATACGCAGTATTTT. Translation gives CASSVSGGATDTQYF.

This clone was seen just once. J is TRBJ2-1 and V is TRBV18; TRBD1 aligns across 7 bases. V was pared by 4 bases and J by 0 bases, with 3 bases of the junction left unmatched. Per germline, CDR1 KGHSH and CDR2 LQKENI. The CDR3 totals 15 residues. CDR3 sequence: CASSLDRTSYNEQFF. Here the CDR3 DNA reads TGTGCCAGCTCACTGGACAGGACCTCCTACAATGAGCAGTTCTTC.